This T cell receptor beta chain appears in the sequencing data of a study of blood T cell repertoires in COVID-19. Measured with immunoSEQ multiplex PCR; TCRdb has only the in-frame clones, and not every one. The table lists some 270,000 clones, around 90% of them singletons. The V and J ends lost 2 bases and 1 base respectively, with 3 bases between them. CDR1 is SGHTA and CDR2 is FQGTGA in the germline V gene. This CDR3 is 13 amino acids long. J is TRBJ1-5 and V is TRBV7-3, with unresolved D. This TCR was sampled from a man aged 45-65 years with acute or convalescent COVID-19. The source material was peripheral blood. CDR3 DNA: TGTGCCAGCAGCTTATCAAGCAATCAGCCCCAGCATTTT. It translates to CASSLSSNQPQHF.